The rows below give T cell receptor beta chains drawn from one sample of a study of T-cell reconstitution after alpha-beta-depleted transplantation in children. In TCRdb, the PCR reads were re-called with MiXCR into one record per CDR3 protein. The table records some 550,000 distinct CDR3 sequences, approximately 16% of them present only once. The input for sequencing was PBMCs from the stem cell graft donor, taken from the stem cell graft. The source is a human donor who donated a stem cell graft to a child with acute lymphoblastic leukemia. The CDR3 runs from the conserved cysteine through the conserved F or W. D genes are given only for firm matches. Size values are once, few and many counts, or a class for expanded clones, and some rows have none.

j_call,d_call,clone_size,v_call,cdr3_nt,cdr3_aa
TRBJ2-5,NA,few,TRBV5-1,TGCGCCAGTGGACAGAGGTTTCGGGATGGGGAGACCCAGTACTTC,CASGQRFRDGETQYF
TRBJ1-6,NA,many,TRBV25-1,TGTGCCAGCAGTGGTGGATCTGACGGCCTGCTCTCCTATAATTCACCCCTCCACTTT,CASSGGSDGLLSYNSPLHF
TRBJ2-7,TRBD2,NA,TRBV20-1,TGCGGTGCTGCCCGACGGACTAGTCGAGAGCAGTACTTC,CGAARRTSREQYF
TRBJ1-4,TRBD1,few,TRBV20-1,TGCAGTGCCCCGTGGCAGGGGGCTGAAAAACTGTTTTTT,CSAPWQGAEKLFF
TRBJ2-5,NA,NA,TRBV9,TGTGCCAGCAGCGTAGTAGGGGAGAAAGAGACCCAGTACTTC,CASSVVGEKETQYF
TRBJ1-2,NA,NA,TRBV7-9,TGTGCCAGCAGCTTAGCGGGCCAACGGGGCTACACCTTC,CASSLAGQRGYTF
TRBJ2-5,TRBD1,NA,TRBV7-2,TGTGCCAGCAGCCTACCCGGGACAGAAGAGACCCAGTACTTC,CASSLPGTEETQYF
TRBJ2-1,NA,few,TRBV28,TGTGCCAGCAGCCTACAGGTCTACTCCTACAATGAGCAGTTCTTC,CASSLQVYSYNEQFF
TRBJ2-7,TRBD1,many,TRBV11-2,TGTGCCAGCAGCGATGGACAGGGGGGAATGGACTCCTACGAGCAGTACTTC,CASSDGQGGMDSYEQYF
TRBJ1-2,NA,few,TRBV11-2,TGTGCCAGCAGCCCTACGGGACGGCGGCAAGGCTACACCTTC,CASSPTGRRQGYTF
TRBJ1-2,NA,NA,TRBV20-1,TGCAGTGCTAGATATCGAGCGATGAACTATGGCTACACCTTC,CSARYRAMNYGYTF
TRBJ2-7,NA,few,TRBV12-3/TRBV12-4,TGTGCCAGCAGTCCCTGGGCGAGGCGTGACGAGCAGTACTTC,CASSPWARRDEQYF
TRBJ2-7,NA,NA,TRBV30,TGTGCCTGGAGTACTCAGGACCGGAGCCTGCAGTACTTC,CAWSTQDRSLQYF
TRBJ2-7,NA,NA,TRBV29-1,TGCAGCGTTGAAGTAGCGGACCGCTACGAGCAGTACTTC,CSVEVADRYEQYF
TRBJ2-7,NA,many,TRBV5-1,TGCGCCAGCAGCTTGGATTCGCGGCACCTCTCCTACGAGCAGTACTTC,CASSLDSRHLSYEQYF
TRBJ1-2,NA,NA,TRBV3-1,TGTGCCAGCAGCCAATCGATCCAGGTTCTTAACTATGGCTACACCTTC,CASSQSIQVLNYGYTF
TRBJ2-7,TRBD2,few,TRBV29-1,TGCAGCGCAGCGGGGGTGGAAACCTACGAGCAGTACTTC,CSAAGVETYEQYF
TRBJ2-7,NA,many,TRBV12-3/TRBV12-4,TGTGCCAGCAGTTTGAGGCAGGACTCCTACGAGCAGTACTTC,CASSLRQDSYEQYF
TRBJ1-1,TRBD1,NA,TRBV5-1,TGCGCCAGCAGTGCACAGGGGGGGAGCACTGAAGCTTTCTTT,CASSAQGGSTEAFF
TRBJ2-2,NA,many,TRBV14,TGTGCCAGCTCCCCACTGAACACCGGGGAGCTGTTTTTT,CASSPLNTGELFF
TRBJ2-1,TRBD2,few,TRBV5-1,TGCGCCAGCAGCGGGACTAGCGGCACATACAATGAGCAGTTCTTC,CASSGTSGTYNEQFF
TRBJ2-7,TRBD1,many,TRBV20-1,TGCAGTGCTCGGGGACAGCCCTACGAGCAGTACTTC,CSARGQPYEQYF
TRBJ1-2,NA,NA,TRBV7-9,TGTGCCAGCAGCTTACGGGCAGGGGACGGCTACACCTTC,CASSLRAGDGYTF
TRBJ1-1,NA,NA,TRBV24-1,TGTGCCACCAGTGCAGGGCCGGGCACTGAAGCTTTCTTT,CATSAGPGTEAFF
TRBJ2-1,NA,NA,TRBV27,TGTGCCAGCGGGATAGAGTTAGGCAACAATGAGCAGTTCTTC,CASGIELGNNEQFF
TRBJ1-2,NA,NA,TRBV29-1,TGCAGCGTTGAAGATCGGCGCCCCCTTAACTATGGCTACACCTTC,CSVEDRRPLNYGYTF
TRBJ2-4,NA,NA,TRBV11-2,TGTGCCAGCAGCTTAGATGGGACTCCAGCCAAAAACATTCAGTACTTC,CASSLDGTPAKNIQYF
TRBJ1-4,NA,few,TRBV5-1,TGCGCCAGCAGCCTTCGGACAGAACCTGAAAAACTGTTTTTT,CASSLRTEPEKLFF
TRBJ2-7,NA,few,TRBV6-1,TGTGCCAGCAGTGAAGCGCTTCGGGAGTCCTTCCTCCTCTACGAGCAGTACTTC,CASSEALRESFLLYEQYF
TRBJ2-1,TRBD2,NA,TRBV18,TGTGCCAGCTCACCACCGGTGCGAGGGGAGGGTGAGCAGTTCTTC,CASSPPVRGEGEQFF
TRBJ2-7,NA,NA,TRBV4-1,TGCGCCAGCAGCCGTGGTGGGGAGACCTACGAGCAGTACTTC,CASSRGGETYEQYF
TRBJ1-5,NA,few,TRBV20-1,TGCAGTGCTAGAGATCGAATAAGGGCAAGGGTCCCCAATCAGCCCCAGCATTTT,CSARDRIRARVPNQPQHF
TRBJ2-5,TRBD2,NA,TRBV5-6,TGTGCCAGCAGCCCCGGGGGACTAGCGGCCTTCCAAGAGACCCAGTACTTC,CASSPGGLAAFQETQYF
TRBJ2-2,TRBD1,NA,TRBV6-1,TGTGCCAGTTGGTTCGGGACAGGGGACACCGGGGAGCTGTTTTTT,CASWFGTGDTGELFF
TRBJ1-1,NA,NA,TRBV5-5,TGTGCCAGCAGCTTGGAGCCAGATTACACTGAAGCTTTCTTT,CASSLEPDYTEAFF
TRBJ1-4,NA,NA,TRBV2,TGTGCCAGCAGTGAAAAACTCCCCTCGGGGAGAGAAAAACTGTTTTTT,CASSEKLPSGREKLFF
TRBJ2-1,TRBD2,NA,TRBV6-2/TRBV6-3,TGTGCCAGCAGTTACGCTAGTTTAGCGGGAGATACGGGGGGCGATGAGCAGTTCTTC,CASSYASLAGDTGGDEQFF
TRBJ2-7,TRBD1,once,TRBV6-5,TGTGCCAGCAGTTATGAGGGGGCCCCCTACGAGCAGTACTTC,CASSYEGAPYEQYF
TRBJ1-1,NA,NA,TRBV27,TGTGCCAGCAGTTTCCAAGGGACATCTGAAGCTTTATTT,CASSFQGTSEALF
TRBJ1-5,NA,few,TRBV5-1,TGCGCCAGCAGCTTGACGGTGGGCCAGCAGCCCCAGCATTTT,CASSLTVGQQPQHF
TRBJ2-1,NA,NA,TRBV27,TGTGCCAGCAGTTTATTCGCGTCAGGGGCGTACAATGAGCAGTTCTTC,CASSLFASGAYNEQFF
TRBJ1-2,NA,NA,TRBV9,TGTGCCAGCAGCGTAGCCCCAGACAACTTC,CASSVAPDNF
TRBJ2-7,TRBD1,NA,TRBV5-1,TGCGCCAGCAGCTTCGCCGGGGACAGGGCCTCCTACGAGCAGTACTTC,CASSFAGDRASYEQYF
TRBJ1-5,TRBD1,NA,TRBV20-1,TGCAGTGCTAGAGAGATAGGGGGGACAGGGGGCTTTCAGCCCCAGCATTTT,CSAREIGGTGGFQPQHF
TRBJ1-6,NA,many,TRBV12-3/TRBV12-4,TGTGCCAGCAGCGGACAGAGTAATTCACCCCTCCACTTT,CASSGQSNSPLHF